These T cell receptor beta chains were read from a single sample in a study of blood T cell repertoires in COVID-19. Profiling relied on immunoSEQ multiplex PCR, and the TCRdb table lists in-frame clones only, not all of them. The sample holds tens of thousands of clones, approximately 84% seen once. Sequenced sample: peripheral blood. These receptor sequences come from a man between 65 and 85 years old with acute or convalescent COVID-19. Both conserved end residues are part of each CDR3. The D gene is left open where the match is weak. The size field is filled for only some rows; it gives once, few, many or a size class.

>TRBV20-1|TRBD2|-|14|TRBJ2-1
CSASKPGGLDEQFF
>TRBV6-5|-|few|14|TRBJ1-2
CASSYRGQSLGYTF
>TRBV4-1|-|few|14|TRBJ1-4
CASSQEPGLEKLFF
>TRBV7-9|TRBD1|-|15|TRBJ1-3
CASSNTGGGGNTIYF
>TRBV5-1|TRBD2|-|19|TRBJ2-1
CASSPWAGRASSSYNEQFF
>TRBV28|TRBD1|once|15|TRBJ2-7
CASSLTGFGVYEQYF
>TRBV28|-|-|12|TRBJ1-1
CASSPWGGEAFF
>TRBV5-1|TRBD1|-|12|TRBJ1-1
CASSGQGAEAFF
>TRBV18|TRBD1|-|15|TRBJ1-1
CASSPLGTGDTEAFF
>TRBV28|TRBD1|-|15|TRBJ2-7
CASTTIGTGGYEQYF
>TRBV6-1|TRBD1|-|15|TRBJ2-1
CASSEEGASYNEQFF
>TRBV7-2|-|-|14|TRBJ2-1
CASSLVSGPNEQFF
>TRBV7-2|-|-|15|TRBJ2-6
CASSFGVPGANVLTF
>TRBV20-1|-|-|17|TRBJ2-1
CCASGGGGASSYNEQFF
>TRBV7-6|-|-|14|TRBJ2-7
CASSPLPSIHEQYF
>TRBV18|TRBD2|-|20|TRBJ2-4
CASSPPRLAGEGVAKNIQYF
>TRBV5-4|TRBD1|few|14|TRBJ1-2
CASSPGRDRDGYTF
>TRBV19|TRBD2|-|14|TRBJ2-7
CASRLAGEGYEQYF
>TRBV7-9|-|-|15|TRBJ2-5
CASSIWRQGRETQYF
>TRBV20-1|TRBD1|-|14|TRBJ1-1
CSASRDRGHGEAFF
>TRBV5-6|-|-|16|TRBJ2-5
CASSARGAGYQETQYF
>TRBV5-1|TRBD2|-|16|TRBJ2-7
CASSLALTSGRLEQYF
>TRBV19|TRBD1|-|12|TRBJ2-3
CATDRGGDTQYF
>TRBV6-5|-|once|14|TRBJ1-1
CASSWGERNTEAFF
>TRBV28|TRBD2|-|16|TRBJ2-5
CASSPPQRGGLETQYF
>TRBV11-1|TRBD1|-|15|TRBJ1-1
CASSFRDRGITEAFF
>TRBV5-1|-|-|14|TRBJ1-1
CASSLGGITTEAFF
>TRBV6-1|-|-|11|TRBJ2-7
CASSEAREQYF
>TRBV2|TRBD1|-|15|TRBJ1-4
CASRGQGAAHEKLFF
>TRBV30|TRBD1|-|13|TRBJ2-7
CAWSPGQLYEQYF
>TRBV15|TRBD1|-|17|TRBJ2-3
CATSGIPGTVRTDTQYF
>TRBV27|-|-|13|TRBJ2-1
CASSLQVYNEQFF
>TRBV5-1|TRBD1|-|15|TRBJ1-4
CASSPTGGGREKLFF
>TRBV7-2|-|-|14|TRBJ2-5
CASSLVGSRETQYF
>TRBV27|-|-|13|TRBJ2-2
CASSFQFTGELFF
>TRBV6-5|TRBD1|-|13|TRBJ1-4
CASAQGLGEKLFF
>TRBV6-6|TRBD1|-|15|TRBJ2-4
CASGYRGIAKNIQYF
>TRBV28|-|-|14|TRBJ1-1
CASSLGQKNTEAFF
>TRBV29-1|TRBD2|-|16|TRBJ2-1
CSAQDSGRGDYNEQFF
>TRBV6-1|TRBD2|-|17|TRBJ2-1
CASSERLAGALYNEQFF